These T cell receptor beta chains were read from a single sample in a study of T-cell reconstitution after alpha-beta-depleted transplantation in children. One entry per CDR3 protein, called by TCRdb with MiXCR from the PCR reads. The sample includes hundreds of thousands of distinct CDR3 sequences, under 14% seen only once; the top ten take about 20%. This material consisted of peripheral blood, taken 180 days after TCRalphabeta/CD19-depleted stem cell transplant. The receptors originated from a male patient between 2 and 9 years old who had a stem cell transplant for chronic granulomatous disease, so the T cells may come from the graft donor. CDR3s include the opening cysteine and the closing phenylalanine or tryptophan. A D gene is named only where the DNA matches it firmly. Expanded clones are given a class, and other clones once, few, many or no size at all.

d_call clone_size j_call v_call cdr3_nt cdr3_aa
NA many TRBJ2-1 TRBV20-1 TGCAGTGCTAGTTCCCTTCCGGCCCACCCCGGCTACAATGAGCAGTTCTTC CSASSLPAHPGYNEQFF
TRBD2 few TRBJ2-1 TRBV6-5 TGTGCCAGCAGTTACCCCAGCGGGAGAGGTAATGAGCAGTTCTTC CASSYPSGRGNEQFF
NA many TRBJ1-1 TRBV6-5 TGTGCCAGCAGTTACTCGGGCATGTTGGTAGCGAACACTGAAGCTTTCTTT CASSYSGMLVANTEAFF
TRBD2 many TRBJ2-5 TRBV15 TGTGCCACCAGCAGAGATCGGCTAGCGGAAGAGACCCAGTACTTC CATSRDRLAEETQYF
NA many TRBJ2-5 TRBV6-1 TGTGCCAGCAGTGCCACTCCATTTTCGTACCAAGAGACCCAGTACTTC CASSATPFSYQETQYF
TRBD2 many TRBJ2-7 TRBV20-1 TGCAGTGCAAGCAGTCCGGGACTAGCGCGAGTCCTCACCTACGAGCAGTACTTC CSASSPGLARVLTYEQYF
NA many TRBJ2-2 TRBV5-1 TGCGCCAGCAGCCCCCTATCGGGGGGCATCACCGGGGAGCTGTTTTTT CASSPLSGGITGELFF
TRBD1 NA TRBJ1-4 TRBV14 TGTGCCAGCAGCCAGACAGGGAGTAATGAAAAACTGTTTTTT CASSQTGSNEKLFF
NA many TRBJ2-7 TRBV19 TGTGCCAGTAGTCTTACTTCTAGCTCCTACGAGCAGTACTTC CASSLTSSSYEQYF
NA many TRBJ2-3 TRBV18 TGTGCCAGCTCGTTGACCGGGACCCTAGCAGATACGCAGTATTTT CASSLTGTLADTQYF
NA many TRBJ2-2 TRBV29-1 TGCAGCGTTGTTGGTCCCGCCGGGGAGCTGTTTTTT CSVVGPAGELFF
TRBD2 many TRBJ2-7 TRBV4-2 TGTGCCAGCAGCCAAGATGGGAGGGAATCCGAGCAGTACTTC CASSQDGRESEQYF
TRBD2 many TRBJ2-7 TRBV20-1 TGCAGTGCTAGCTCGCGCGGGAGGACCTACTACGAGCAGTACTTC CSASSRGRTYYEQYF
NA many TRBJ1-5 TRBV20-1 TGCAGTGCCAGCCCGGGGGGTAACCAGCCCCAGCATTTT CSASPGGNQPQHF
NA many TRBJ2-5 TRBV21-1 TGTGCCAGCAGCCGAAAGCGGGGGGACCAGTACTTC CASSRKRGDQYF
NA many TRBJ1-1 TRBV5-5 TGTGCCAGCTATGTGTGGGGGTCTGAAGCTTTCTTT CASYVWGSEAFF